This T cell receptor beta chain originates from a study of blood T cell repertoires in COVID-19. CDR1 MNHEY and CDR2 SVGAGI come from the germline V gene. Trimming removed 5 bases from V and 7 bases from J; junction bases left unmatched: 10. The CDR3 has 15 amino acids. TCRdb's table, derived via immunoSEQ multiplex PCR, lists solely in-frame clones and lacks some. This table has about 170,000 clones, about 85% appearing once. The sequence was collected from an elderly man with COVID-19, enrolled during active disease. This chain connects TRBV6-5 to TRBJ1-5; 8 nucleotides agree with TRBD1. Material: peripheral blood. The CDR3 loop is CASSLSGQGSQPQHF. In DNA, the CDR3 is TGTGCCAGCAGTCTTTCAGGACAGGGAAGCCAGCCCCAGCATTTT.